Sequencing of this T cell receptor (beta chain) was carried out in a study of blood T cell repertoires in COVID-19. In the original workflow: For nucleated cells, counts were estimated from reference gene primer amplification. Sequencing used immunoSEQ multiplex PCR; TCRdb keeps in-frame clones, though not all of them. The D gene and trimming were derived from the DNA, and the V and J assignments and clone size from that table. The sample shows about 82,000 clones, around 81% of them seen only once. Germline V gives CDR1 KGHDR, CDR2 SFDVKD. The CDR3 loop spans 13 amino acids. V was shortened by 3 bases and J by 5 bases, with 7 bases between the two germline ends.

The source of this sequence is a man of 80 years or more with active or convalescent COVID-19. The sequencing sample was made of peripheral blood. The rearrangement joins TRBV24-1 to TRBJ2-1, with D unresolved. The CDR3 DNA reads TGTGCCACCAGTGATGGCAGAAACAATGAGCAGTTCTTC. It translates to CATSDGRNNEQFF.